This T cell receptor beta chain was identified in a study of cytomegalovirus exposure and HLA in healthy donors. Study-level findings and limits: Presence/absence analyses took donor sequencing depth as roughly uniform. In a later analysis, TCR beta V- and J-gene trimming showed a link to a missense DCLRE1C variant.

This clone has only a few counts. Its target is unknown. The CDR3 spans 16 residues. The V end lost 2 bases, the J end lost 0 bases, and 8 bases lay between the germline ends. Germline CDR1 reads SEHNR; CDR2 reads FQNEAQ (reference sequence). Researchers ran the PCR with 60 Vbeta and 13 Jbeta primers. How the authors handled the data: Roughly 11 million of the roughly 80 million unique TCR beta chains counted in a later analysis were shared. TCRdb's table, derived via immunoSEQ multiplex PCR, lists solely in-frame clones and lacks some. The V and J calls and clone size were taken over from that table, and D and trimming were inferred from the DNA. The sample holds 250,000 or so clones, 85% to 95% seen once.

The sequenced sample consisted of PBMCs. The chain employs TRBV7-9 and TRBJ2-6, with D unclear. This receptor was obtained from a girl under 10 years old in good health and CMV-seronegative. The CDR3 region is CASSLPGPSGANVLTF. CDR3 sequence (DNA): TGTGCCAGCAGCTTACCGGGTCCCTCTGGGGCCAACGTCCTGACTTTC.